This T cell receptor (beta chain) was sequenced for a study of blood T cell repertoires in COVID-19 (dated by TCRdb to about 2020). Context from the whole study: Collaborator samples came from the United States, Italy and Spain and covered acute and convalescent phases of COVID-19. The prospective study material was composed of cDNA or gDNA derived from T cells, B-cell-depleted T cells, or PBMCs. Subjects who had been exposed to COVID-19, were actively infected with it, or had recovered from it provided the deeply sampled blood TCRbeta repertoires that made up the dataset. The repertoires were released in a freely available public database intended as a resource for research on the immune response to SARS-CoV-2. Samples were obtained from the ongoing ImmuneRACE study (first 160 participants) and from over 1,000 subjects provided by 6 global collaborators. Sample metadata almost always included a de-identified subject ID, COVID-19 status, age in years and sex. Where available, HLA class I and class II types were obtained from metadata supplied by the sample provider rather than from assay-based typing.

As concerns this clone: It lacks a known antigen. Base qualities are not provided; no much larger clone lies one nucleotide away.

One collaborating source in Seattle enrolled patients while the patients were actively infected and followed the patients over time throughout the course of disease. Each collaborating institution followed its own protocols to collect whole blood in K2EDTA tubes. For TCRbeta analysis, collaborators shipped samples in one of three forms: frozen whole blood, isolated PBMCs, or DNA extracted from either of those sample types. The immunoSEQ Assay, a bias-controlled multiplex PCR, was used to amplify TCRbeta CDR3 regions from genomic DNA. The original pipeline was this. Nucleated cell counts per sample were estimated from amplification of reference gene primers within the assay. To quantify the absolute abundance of each unique TCRbeta CDR3 rearrangement, sequence reads were collapsed and filtered. For each sample, productive Simpson clonality was calculated as the square root of Simpson's diversity index over productive rearrangements. This is the immuneACCESS table as TCRdb keeps it, with only in-frame sequences that have V and J called. A part of the clones is gone; compared with another copy, unresolved V genes explain less than half, and the rest is unexplained. That table gives V, J and clone size, and the DNA gave D and trimming. The sample table shows fewer than 650,000 clones, and around 90% are seen once. The ten largest clones take up 7.5% to 9.5% of the sample.

Broader findings and caveats from the paper: How much clinical and demographic metadata was included differed by source and by participant, and the metadata was provided uncurated.

The CDR3 goes from the cysteine to the phenylalanine over 16 residues. Left in the record is the CDR3 DNA by itself, 48 bases read in frame from the first base. V is shortened by 4 bases, J by 0 bases, and the region joining them spans 13 bases. The CDR1 and CDR2 encoded by the germline V gene are MGHRA and YSYEKL. The sequenced sample was peripheral blood. This receptor chain uses TRBV4-1 and TRBJ2-1, with no reliable assignment of the D segment. The clonotype comes from a woman aged 45 to 65 with COVID-19, enrolled during active disease. The sequenced DNA: TGCGCCAGCAGCCTATACACAAAAACCTCCTACAATGAGCAGTTCTTC. It is translated as CASSLYTKTSYNEQFF.